The 17 T cell receptor beta chains presented below share a single source sample, sequenced in a study of shared clonotypes between healthy human individuals. Only in-frame clones appear in the TCRdb table, and some are missing; sequencing was by immunoSEQ multiplex PCR. The sample has approximately 590,000 clones; just under 97% are singletons. CD45RO-negative cells were positively selected for CCR7, leaving out terminally differentiated effector memory CD45RA+ cells. Sequenced sample: naive CD8+ T cells sorted from blood. The receptors were sampled from a woman in her 30s in good health.

The chain is built from TRBV13 and TRBJ2-5, with D maybe TRBD2 (5 bases). This CDR3 has 14 residues. Germline CDR1 PRHDT, CDR2 FYEKMQ (reference sequence). V was trimmed by 1 base and J by 4 bases, leaving 10 bases between them. Written as DNA, the CDR3 is TGTGCCAGCAGCTTAGCCCCGGGATTAGAGACCCAGTACTTC. Translating gives CASSLAPGLETQYF.

The chain couples TRBV19 to TRBJ2-5, with 12 positions matching TRBD2. Germline V gene lookup returns CDR1 LNHDA and CDR2 SQIVND (reference sequence). This CDR3 contains 15 residues. The V segment lost 4 bases and the J segment 2 bases; nucleotides outside the gene matches: 2. CDR3 protein: CASSTTSGSQETQYF. The CDR3 DNA reads TGTGCCAGTAGTACGACTAGCGGGAGTCAAGAGACCCAGTACTTC.

The chain combines TRBV2 with TRBJ2-4, with TRBD1 matching 7 bases. With 5 bases clipped from V and 10 bases from J, the junction kept 20 bases outside the gene matches. This CDR3 contains 17 residues. From germline, CDR1 is SNHLY and CDR2 FYNNEI. The CDR3 nucleotides are TGTGCCAGCAGTCGAGAACTAAAAACAGGGGCCAAACGAATTCAGTACTTC. Protein product: CASSRELKTGAKRIQYF.

V usage is TRBV14 and J usage is TRBJ2-2; the D is unclear. The CDR3 sequence is 16 residues long. The germline gives CDR1 SGHDN, CDR2 FVKESK. V lost 0 bases and J 3 bases, leaving 11 bases between the germline ends. This CDR3 is CASSQDSYIYTGELFF. CDR3 coding DNA: TGTGCCAGCAGCCAAGATTCTTACATTTACACCGGGGAGCTGTTTTTT. Drawing the rest from reference TRBV14 and TRBJ2-2, the complete variable domain is EAGVTQFPSHSVIEKGQTVTLRCDPISGHDNLYWYRRVMGKEIKFLLHFVKESKQDESGMPNNRFLAERTGGTYSTLKVQPAELEDSGVYFCASSQDSYIYTGELFFGEGSRLTVL.

The CDR3 sequence is CASIEVLAGAETQYF. Here the CDR3 DNA reads TGTGCCAGCATCGAAGTCCTAGCGGGAGCTGAGACCCAGTACTTC. The chain uses TRBV2 and TRBJ2-5, with TRBD2 matching 10 bases. This CDR3 is built from 15 residues. V shed 7 bases, J shed 5 bases, and the junction held 10 bases outside the gene matches. From germline, CDR1 is SNHLY and CDR2 FYNNEI.

The chain employs TRBV2 and TRBJ2-7, with TRBD1 identical over 11 bases. The CDR3 has 14 amino acids. The V and J ends lost 6 bases and 3 bases, in that order; junction bases with no gene match: 4. CDR1 is SNHLY, CDR2 FYNNEI, per germline. CDR3 protein: CASRGTGGIYEQYF. In DNA, the CDR3 is TGTGCCAGCAGGGGGACAGGGGGTATCTACGAGCAGTACTTC.

The chain combines TRBV27 with TRBJ1-5; D is perhaps TRBD1 (6 bases). V was pared by 6 bases and J by 6 bases, with 21 bases between. The germline V gene encodes CDR1 MNHEY and CDR2 SMNVEV (reference sequence). The CDR3 covers 16 residues. The CDR3 DNA reads as TGTGCCAGCAGCCGAAGGACAGCCACCCTTCCTCAGCCCCAGCATTTT. This encodes CASSRRTATLPQPQHF.

The chain is built from TRBV9 and TRBJ1-1, with 7 bases identical to TRBD1. With V trimmed by 2 bases and J by 7 bases, 17 bases remained unmatched. Germline CDR1 reads SGDLS; CDR2 reads YYNGEE. CDR3 length: 17 residues. CDR3 coding DNA: TGTGCCAGCAGCGTCGGGGGACAGATCCTCGGGAAGGGTGAAGCTTTCTTT. Amino acids: CASSVGGQILGKGEAFF.

V and J are TRBV7-9 and TRBJ2-3; 14 bases fit TRBD2. Per germline, CDR1 SEHNR and CDR2 FQNEAQ (reference sequence). The CDR3 length is 15 residues. V trimming: 6 bases; J trimming: 3 bases; junction bases outside the gene matches: 2. The CDR3 protein is CASSWTSGRTDTQYF. The CDR3 DNA reads TGTGCCAGCAGTTGGACTAGCGGGAGGACAGATACGCAGTATTTT.

The rearrangement joins TRBV4-2 to TRBJ2-1; a weak D match, TRBD2 (5 bases). The V end was cut by 0 bases, the J end by 0 bases, with 9 bases between. The CDR3 has 16 amino acids. Germline CDR1 and CDR2: LGHNA and YNFKEQ. The CDR3 sequence: CASSQDLGSSYNEQFF. DNA for the CDR3: TGTGCCAGCAGCCAAGATTTGGGGAGCTCCTACAATGAGCAGTTCTTC.

The V gene is TRBV2, the J gene TRBJ2-7, with D perhaps TRBD1 (6 bases). This CDR3 has 13 residues. CDR1 and CDR2 (germline): SNHLY, FYNNEI. V shed 6 bases and J shed 5 bases, with 14 bases lying between them. Here the CDR3 reads CASRAGARNEQYF. In DNA form, the CDR3 reads TGTGCCAGCAGGGCAGGGGCCAGGAACGAGCAGTACTTC.

The chain links TRBV28 to TRBJ1-1; 7 bases agree with TRBD1. J gave up 3 bases and V 3 bases, and 4 bases lay outside the gene matches. Germline CDR1 reads MDHEN; CDR2 reads SYDVKM. The CDR3 is made up of 14 amino acids. The CDR3 DNA reads TGTGCCAGCAGTTTGGCAGGGGGGGACACTGAAGCTTTCTTT. It specifies CASSLAGGDTEAFF.

The chain links TRBV9 to TRBJ2-3, with a possible D match to TRBD2 (5 bases). The V gene lost 0 bases and the J gene lost 4 bases, with 6 bases spanning the gap. There are 13 residues in the CDR3. Germline CDR1 reads SGDLS; CDR2 reads YYNGEE. The CDR3 protein is CASSVGAADTQYF. DNA of the CDR3: TGTGCCAGCAGCGTAGGAGCGGCAGATACGCAGTATTTT.

This chain joins TRBV4-1 and TRBJ1-4; TRBD1 agrees at 10 bases. After removal of 1 base from V and 5 bases from J, the junction contained 7 bases not matched to a gene. The CDR3 loop spans 17 amino acids. The germline gives CDR1 MGHRA, CDR2 YSYEKL. CDR3 coding DNA: TGCGCCAGCAGCCAAGGACGGCGGGACAGGGGAAATGAAAAACTGTTTTTT. Its translation is CASSQGRRDRGNEKLFF.

The chain uses TRBV27 and TRBJ2-5, with 7 bases matching TRBD2. The CDR3 is 18 amino acids. CDR1 and CDR2 (germline): MNHEY, SMNVEV (reference sequence). V lost 10 bases, J lost 2 bases, and 22 bases stayed unmatched. The CDR3 loop is CATQNTWGGRNEQETQYF. The CDR3 coding sequence is TGTGCCACCCAAAACACTTGGGGAGGGCGAAACGAACAAGAGACCCAGTACTTC.

The chain employs TRBV18 and TRBJ2-2; TRBD2 matches at 10 bases. Germline CDR1 is KGHSH and CDR2 is LQKENI. Unmatched junction bases numbered 9, after V lost 4 bases and J lost 4 bases. The CDR3 contains 17 residues. In nucleotides, the CDR3 is TGTGCCAGCTCACGTACCACTAGCGGGGATGGCACCGGGGAGCTGTTTTTT. It is translated as CASSRTTSGDGTGELFF.

This chain uses TRBV5-1 with TRBJ2-6, with unresolved D. With 1 base removed from V and 2 bases from J, the gap between germline ends came to 4 bases. Germline-derived CDR1 and CDR2 are SGHRS and YFSETQ. The length of the CDR3 is 14 residues. The CDR3, as DNA: TGCGCCAGCAGCTTGACAGCTGGGGCCAACGTCCTGACTTTC. Protein: CASSLTAGANVLTF. Supplemented by reference TRBV5-1 and TRBJ2-6, the full variable domain reads KAGVTQTPRYLIKTRGQQVTLSCSPISGHRSVSWYQQTPGQGLQFLFEYFSETQRNKGNFPGRFSGRQFSNSRSEMNVSTLELGDSALYLCASSLTAGANVLTFGAGSRLTVL.